Below, 14 T cell receptor beta chains from the same sample are listed, as sequenced in a study of regulatory T cells in long-lasting Graves disease. Both iRepertoire HTBI primers and Arm-PCR of CDR3 regions were used to build the TCR beta libraries. TCRdb re-called the multiplex PCR reads through MiXCR, storing one row per CDR3 protein. This repertoire shows about 460,000 distinct CDR3 sequences, 20% to 25% found once; its top ten account for around 13%. Time point reported: persistent/refractory GD, antithyroid drugs over 5 years with positive TRAb. PBMCs provided the RNA from which the TCR library was made. The sequences come from peripheral blood mononuclear cells (PBMCs), collected when the disease was refractory, from a patient treated with antithyroid drugs. These receptors all stem from a female donor with Graves disease.

The chain links TRBV12-3 or TRBV12-4 to TRBJ1-2, with TRBD1 as a possible D gene (6 bases). The CDR3 is 14 residues long. Trimming took 4 bases from V and 6 from J, leaving 15 bases between them. The CDR3 protein is CASSSSLGGHGYTF. In nucleotides, the CDR3 is TGTGCCAGCAGTTCCTCGTTGGGGGGCCATGGCTACACCTTC.

The chain joins TRBV5-6 to TRBJ2-5; 7 bases are a match to TRBD2. The germline V gene encodes CDR1 SGHDT and CDR2 YYEEEE. V lost 5 bases to trimming and J lost 5 bases; unmatched junction nucleotides: 9. This CDR3 is built from 14 residues. The CDR3, as DNA: TGTGCCAGCAGTTACCTCTCCGGGAGGGAGACCCAGTACTTC. Amino acids: CASSYLSGRETQYF.

Worth noting for this clonotype: A clone one base away is much larger, so this may be a read error. This CDR3 reads CAWGTRGYTF. Here the CDR3 DNA reads TGTGCCTGGGGCACGCGAGGCTACACCTTC. V gene TRBV30 combines with J gene TRBJ2-4; unclear D gene. The J call may be incorrect, as the DNA end agrees better with TRBJ1-2. The CDR3 sequence is 10 residues long. Germline lookup yields CDR1 GTSNPN and CDR2 SVGIG (reference sequence).

In its sample, this clonotype was seen many times. The J gene is TRBJ2-3, the V gene TRBV2, with 8 bases aligning to TRBD1. Trimming took 2 bases from V and 3 from J; bases not matched to a gene: 1. The CDR3 consists of 14 residues. The germline V gene encodes CDR1 SNHLY and CDR2 FYNNEI. CDR3 sequence reads: CASSEQGATDTQYF. CDR3 in DNA: TGTGCCAGCAGTGAACAGGGGGCTACAGATACGCAGTATTTT.

The V gene is TRBV20-1, the J gene TRBJ1-1; D ambiguous. Trimming removed 0 bases at V and 4 bases at J, with 9 bases between. CDR3 length: 13 amino acids. Germline CDR1 and CDR2: DFQATT and SNEGSKA (reference sequence). This CDR3 reads CSARDPWSTEAFF. CDR3 DNA sequence: TGCAGTGCTAGAGATCCCTGGAGCACTGAAGCTTTCTTT.

The genes are TRBV7-2 and TRBJ2-7; 10 nucleotides align to TRBD2. The ends lost 5 bases at V and 0 bases at J; junction bases unmatched: 4. This CDR3 is 15 amino acids long. Germline CDR1 reads SGHTA; CDR2 reads FQGNSA. DNA for the CDR3: TGTGCCAGCAGCGGGACTAGCGTAAACTCCTACGAGCAGTACTTC. Residues: CASSGTSVNSYEQYF. Variable domain in full (rest from reference TRBV7-2 and TRBJ2-7): GAGVSQSPSNKVTEKGKDVELRCDPISGHTALYWYRQSLGQGLEFLIYFQGNSAPDKSGLPSDRFSAERTGGSVSTLTIQRTQQEDSAVYLCASSGTSVNSYEQYFGPGTRLTVT.

This clonotype has at least ten counts. The chain employs TRBV12-3 or TRBV12-4 and TRBJ1-2; 7 bases are shared with TRBD1. The V gene end was trimmed by 5 bases and the J gene end by 6 bases; junction bases not matched to a gene: 6. CDR3 length equals 13 residues. CDR3 nucleotides: TGTGCCAGCAGTCCGCGGGACAGTGATGGCTACACCTTC. Its protein product is CASSPRDSDGYTF.

V usage is TRBV6-1 and J usage is TRBJ2-4, with 8 bases lining up with TRBD2. The CDR3 consists of 16 residues. The V segment lost 3 bases and the J segment 8 bases; nucleotides outside the gene matches: 12. CDR1 is MNHNS and CDR2 is SASEGT in the germline V gene. CDR3 protein: CASSDAGGRLGDIQYF. CDR3 in DNA: TGTGCCAGCAGTGATGCGGGGGGACGCCTAGGGGACATTCAGTACTTC.

The sample holds many counts of this clonotype. V and J are TRBV6-5 and TRBJ2-7; D may match TRBD1 or TRBD2 (5 bases each). Trimming removed 0 bases from V and 7 bases from J, with 22 bases in between. CDR3 length: 17 amino acids. Germline V gene data show CDR1 as MNHEY and CDR2 as SVGAGI. The CDR3 spells CASSYSPGTLRANEQYF. CDR3 sequence (DNA): TGTGCCAGCAGTTACTCCCCCGGGACCCTCAGAGCAAATGAGCAGTACTTC.

This clonotype came up many times. The chain carries TRBV11-3 and TRBJ1-1; D gene unclear. The length of the CDR3 is 13 residues. The V end lost 5 bases, the J end lost 0 bases, and 7 bases lay between the germline ends. CDR1 is SGHNT, CDR2 YENEEA, per germline. This CDR3 reads CASSRLMNTEAFF. The DNA of the CDR3 is TGTGCCAGCAGCCGGCTCATGAACACTGAAGCTTTCTTT.

This chain links TRBV10-3 with TRBJ1-2; 7 positions match TRBD1. Unmatched junction bases numbered 12, after V lost 11 bases and J lost 0 bases. Germline-derived CDR1 and CDR2 are ENHRY and SYGVKD. The CDR3 is 15 residues long. Here the CDR3 reads CALKPGGTTNYGYTF. CDR3 coding DNA: TGTGCCCTAAAACCAGGGGGGACGACTAACTATGGCTACACCTTC.

The rearrangement uses TRBV29-1 and TRBJ1-2; D is unclear. CDR3 length equals 13 residues. CDR1 is SQVTM and CDR2 is ANQGSEA in the germline V gene. V was trimmed by 6 bases and J by 0 bases, leaving 11 bases between them. Here the CDR3 reads CSVPRPTNYGYTF. The CDR3 nucleotides read TGCAGCGTCCCCCGGCCCACTAACTATGGCTACACCTTC.

This clonotype has a count of ten or more. This chain uses TRBV5-1 with TRBJ1-1; D is unresolved. The CDR3 is made up of 14 amino acids. Germline loops: CDR1 SGHRS, CDR2 YFSETQ. V was shortened by 2 bases and J by 0 bases, with 8 bases between the two germline ends. DNA of the CDR3: TGCGCCAGCAGCTTCAAGAAGATGAACACTGAAGCTTTCTTT. It specifies CASSFKKMNTEAFF.

The sample holds a few counts of this clonotype. V gene TRBV12-3 or TRBV12-4 combines with J gene TRBJ1-3; perhaps TRBD1 as D (5 bases). CDR3 length equals 14 residues. Trimming removed 4 bases at V and 4 bases at J, with 11 bases between. The CDR3 protein is CASSSRDFGNTIYF. CDR3 sequence (DNA): TGTGCCAGCAGTTCCCGGGACTTCGGAAACACCATATATTTT.